The 21 T cell receptor beta chains given below trace back to one sample, sequenced in a study of PD-L1 blockade in urothelial cancer. Some clones are missing from TCRdb's copy, which holds only in-frame ones; the method was immunoSEQ multiplex PCR. The sample gives 20,000 to 30,000 clones, less than 90% of which show up once; approximately 30% is in the top ten. The sample in question was PBMCs, obtained around atezolizumab (anti-PD-L1) treatment. The receptors were gathered from a man aged 55 to 70 with urothelial cancer.

The genes are TRBV19 and TRBJ1-2; 9 nucleotides agree with TRBD1. J lost 4 bases, V lost 5 bases, and 5 bases had no gene match. CDR3 size: 14 residues. CDR1 is LNHDA, CDR2 SQIVND, per germline (reference sequence). The chain's CDR3 is CASSADRGTYGYTF. CDR3 in DNA: TGTGCCAGTAGTGCGGACAGGGGCACCTATGGCTACACCTTC.

CDR3 nucleotides: TGTGCCAGCTCCGTTAGCGGGAGCTCCTACGAGCAGTACTTC. Its protein product is CASSVSGSSYEQYF. This chain connects TRBV18 to TRBJ2-5, with TRBD2 identical over 9 bases. TRBJ2-7 explains the end of the DNA better; the J call may be wrong. Germline V CDR1 and CDR2: KGHSH, LQKENI. The CDR3 contains 14 residues.

In this sample, this clone turned up once. The chain links TRBV7-8 to TRBJ2-3, with 11 bases fitting TRBD2. CDR1 and CDR2 (germline): SGHVS, FQNEAQ. After removal of 2 bases from V and 4 bases from J, the junction contained 5 bases not matched to a gene. This CDR3 is 16 amino acids long. In DNA form, the CDR3 reads TGTGCCAGCAGCTTATTTACTAGCGGGAGTTCAGATACGCAGTATTTT. Amino acid sequence: CASSLFTSGSSDTQYF. The complete variable domain, with remaining parts taken from reference TRBV7-8 and TRBJ2-3, reads GAGVSQSPRYKVAKRGQDVALRCDPISGHVSLFWYQQALGQGPEFLTYFQNEAQLDKSGLPSDRFFAERPEGSVSTLKIQRTQQEDSAVYLCASSLFTSGSSDTQYFGPGTRLTVL.

The chain links TRBV19 to TRBJ1-6; weak D call: TRBD1 (6 bases). This CDR3 contains 14 residues. From germline, CDR1 is LNHDA and CDR2 SQIVND (reference sequence). V lost 9 bases to trimming and J lost 4 bases, with 13 bases between them. DNA for the CDR3: TGTGCCAGCAAGGACAGCGATTATAATTCACCCCTCCACTTT. Encoded protein: CASKDSDYNSPLHF.

This clone occurred once. This rearrangement joins TRBV19 to TRBJ1-5; D is ambiguous. This CDR3 is 16 amino acids long. CDR1 is LNHDA and CDR2 is SQIVND in the germline V gene (reference sequence). Deletions cut 0 bases from V and 7 bases from J, with 16 bases between. CDR3 sequence: CASSIEGRSRVQPQHF. CDR3 nucleotide sequence: TGTGCCAGTAGTATAGAGGGCCGCTCGAGGGTCCAGCCCCAGCATTTT.

This clone is a singleton in its sample. The chain couples TRBV6-1 to TRBJ2-7, with 14 bases fitting TRBD2. The CDR3 has 15 residues. The germline CDR1 and CDR2 sequences are MNHNS and SASEGT. V was pared by 4 bases and J by 5 bases, with 4 bases of the junction left unmatched. In DNA form, the CDR3 reads TGTGCCAGCAGTGTGGGACTAGCGGGGGTTGACGAGCAGTACTTC. As protein: CASSVGLAGVDEQYF.

The V call is TRBV4-2, the J call TRBJ2-7; TRBD1 might be the D (7 bases). In germline, CDR1 is LGHNA, CDR2 YNFKEQ. Trimming left V 0 bases short and J 6 bases short, with 9 bases between. This CDR3 is 13 amino acids long. The CDR3 is CASSQDQGGEQYF. The CDR3, as DNA: TGTGCCAGCAGCCAAGACCAGGGGGGCGAGCAGTACTTC.

V usage is TRBV5-1 and J usage is TRBJ1-3, with 9 bases lining up with TRBD1. V shed 3 bases, J shed 3 bases, and the junction held 7 bases outside the gene matches. Germline lookup yields CDR1 SGHRS and CDR2 YFSETQ. The CDR3 is 16 amino acids. CDR3 DNA sequence: TGCGCCAGCAGCTCAAGGACAGGGGAACGTGGAAACACCATATATTTT. Protein sequence: CASSSRTGERGNTIYF. Full variable domain (missing parts from reference TRBV5-1 and TRBJ1-3): KAGVTQTPRYLIKTRGQQVTLSCSPISGHRSVSWYQQTPGQGLQFLFEYFSETQRNKGNFPGRFSGRQFSNSRSEMNVSTLELGDSALYLCASSSRTGERGNTIYFGEGSWLTVV.

This chain uses TRBV7-9 with TRBJ2-7; D is unclear. V gave up 11 bases and J gave up 1 base, with 12 bases separating them. CDR3 length: 12 residues. The V gene's germline CDR1 is SEHNR and CDR2 FQNEAQ (reference sequence). CDR3 in amino acids: CAAGQASYEQYF. The CDR3 coding sequence is TGTGCCGCTGGGCAGGCTTCCTACGAGCAGTACTTC.

This chain uses TRBV10-1 with TRBJ2-5; D is perhaps TRBD2 (6 bases). Trimming removed 0 bases at V and 7 bases at J, with 15 bases between. In germline, CDR1 is WNHNN, CDR2 SYGVQD (reference sequence). CDR3 length: 15 amino acids. DNA of the CDR3: TGCGCCAGCAGTGAGTCCCGCTCGCGGGGTTGGACCCAGTACTTC. It translates to CASSESRSRGWTQYF.

V is TRBV10-2 and J is TRBJ2-5; tentatively, D is TRBD2 (5 bases). CDR3 size: 16 residues. The V gene's germline CDR1 is WSHSY and CDR2 SAAADI. V dropped 7 bases and J dropped 5 bases, with 23 bases sitting between them. In DNA form, the CDR3 reads TGCGCCAGCAAAGACAATGGGAGAACCGCCCGGGAGACCCAGTACTTC. Translated, it gives CASKDNGRTARETQYF.

This rearrangement joins TRBV7-6 to TRBJ2-1; possible D gene TRBD2, 5 bases. Trimming took 5 bases from V and 10 from J, leaving 21 bases between them. The CDR3 spans 15 residues. Germline values: CDR1 SGHVS, CDR2 FNYEAQ. The CDR3, as DNA: TGTGCCAGCAGCCCCGCCGGGATCCGGGGTGGGGAGCAGTTCTTC. This codes for CASSPAGIRGGEQFF.

The J gene is TRBJ1-3, the V gene TRBV7-6; TRBD1 aligns across 7 bases. This CDR3 comprises 16 residues. Germline CDR1 and CDR2: SGHVS and FNYEAQ. The trim removed 5 bases at V and 0 bases at J, leaving 7 bases unmatched. CDR3 loop: CASSLDRASSGNTIYF. DNA of the CDR3: TGTGCCAGCAGCCTAGACAGGGCGAGCTCTGGAAACACCATATATTTT.

The rearrangement uses TRBV30 and TRBJ1-6, with TRBD1 identical over 7 bases. The length of the CDR3 is 13 residues. The germline gives CDR1 GTSNPN, CDR2 SVGIG (reference sequence). V shed 5 bases and J 8 bases; nucleotides not matched to a gene: 6. The CDR3 sequence: CAWGDRVDSPLHF. The CDR3 nucleotides read TGTGCCTGGGGTGACAGGGTGGATTCACCCCTCCACTTT.

The chain recombines TRBV29-1 with TRBJ2-7; TRBD1 matches 8 bases. The J segment lost 6 bases and the V segment lost 7 bases, leaving 5 bases of the junction unmatched. Germline V gene lookup returns CDR1 SQVTM and CDR2 ANQGSEA. This CDR3 comprises 11 residues. Here the CDR3 DNA reads TGCAGCGCTCAGGGGGCGGCCGAGCAGTACTTC. It translates to CSAQGAAEQYF.

The chain combines TRBV6-5 with TRBJ1-2; TRBD1 matches at 7 bases. V lost 0 bases, J lost 3 bases, and 4 bases stayed unmatched. The CDR3 is 15 residues long. Germline V gene data show CDR1 as MNHEY and CDR2 as SVGAGI. The CDR3 nucleotides are TGTGCCAGCAGTTACTCGTGGGGGACAGACTATGGCTACACCTTC. Translating it yields CASSYSWGTDYGYTF.

The J gene is TRBJ2-2, the V gene TRBV11-2; D gene ambiguous. Germline loops: CDR1 SGHAT, CDR2 FQNNGV. V was shortened by 1 base and J by 1 base, with 4 bases between the two germline ends. The CDR3 has 14 amino acids. The CDR3 sequence: CASSLVRNTGELFF. The CDR3, as DNA: TGTGCCAGCAGCTTAGTTAGGAACACCGGGGAGCTGTTTTTT.

The rearrangement links TRBV27 to TRBJ2-7, with 8 bases that match TRBD1. V dropped 6 bases and J dropped 1; count of bases not matched to a gene: 5. This CDR3 comprises 14 residues. Germline V gene lookup returns CDR1 MNHEY and CDR2 SMNVEV (reference sequence). CDR3 loop: CASRGTGSSYEQYF. CDR3 nucleotide sequence: TGTGCCAGCAGGGGGACAGGTTCATCCTACGAGCAGTACTTC.

The genes are TRBV5-1 and TRBJ2-3, with 8 positions matching TRBD1. Trimming removed 3 bases from V and 0 bases from J; junction bases left unmatched: 6. The CDR3 covers 16 residues. CDR1 and CDR2 from the germline V gene are SGHRS and YFSETQ. The CDR3 coding sequence is TGCGCCAGCAGCTGGGCGGACAGGGCTAGCACAGATACGCAGTATTTT. Encoded protein: CASSWADRASTDTQYF.

The J gene is TRBJ2-1, the V gene TRBV5-1, with 8 bases matching TRBD2. Trimming cost V 5 bases and J 2 bases; bases outside gene matches: 6. The CDR3 spans 15 residues. Germline V gene lookup returns CDR1 SGHRS and CDR2 YFSETQ. CDR3 sequence reads: CASRTSGGAYNEQFF. CDR3 coding DNA: TGCGCCAGCAGAACCAGCGGGGGCGCCTACAATGAGCAGTTCTTC. Based on the CDR3 plus reference TRBV5-1 and TRBJ2-1, the full variable domain is KAGVTQTPRYLIKTRGQQVTLSCSPISGHRSVSWYQQTPGQGLQFLFEYFSETQRNKGNFPGRFSGRQFSNSRSEMNVSTLELGDSALYLCASRTSGGAYNEQFFGPGTRLTVL.

The chain joins TRBV10-3 to TRBJ2-1, with a weak D call TRBD2 (5 bases). CDR3 length equals 18 residues. CDR1 is ENHRY and CDR2 is SYGVKD in the germline V gene. The V end lost 0 bases, the J end lost 7 bases, and 22 bases lay between the germline ends. The CDR3 protein is CAISESVEIAPLRNEQFF. The CDR3 nucleotides are TGTGCCATCAGTGAGTCGGTGGAAATAGCGCCTCTGAGAAATGAGCAGTTCTTC.